The TCR beta chain under discussion was sequenced for a study of T cell responses to AZD1222 COVID-19 vaccine. Germline V CDR1 and CDR2: MNHEY, SVGAGI. The CDR3 spans 13 residues. J was trimmed by 5 bases and V by 5 bases; bases with no gene match: 3. Sequencing used immunoSEQ multiplex PCR; TCRdb keeps in-frame clones, though not all of them. The sample contains some 50,000 clones, around 86% of which appear only once. A word on this clone: Other nucleotide sequences from this sample produce the same CDR3.

The TCR was taken from an adult in good health. The source was peripheral blood, collected on day 0 of AZD1222 vaccination. The chain carries TRBV6-5 and TRBJ2-7; 10 bases fit TRBD1. Here the CDR3 DNA reads TGTGCCAGCAGTAGGGACAGGGGCCACGAGCAGTACTTC. Translating it yields CASSRDRGHEQYF.